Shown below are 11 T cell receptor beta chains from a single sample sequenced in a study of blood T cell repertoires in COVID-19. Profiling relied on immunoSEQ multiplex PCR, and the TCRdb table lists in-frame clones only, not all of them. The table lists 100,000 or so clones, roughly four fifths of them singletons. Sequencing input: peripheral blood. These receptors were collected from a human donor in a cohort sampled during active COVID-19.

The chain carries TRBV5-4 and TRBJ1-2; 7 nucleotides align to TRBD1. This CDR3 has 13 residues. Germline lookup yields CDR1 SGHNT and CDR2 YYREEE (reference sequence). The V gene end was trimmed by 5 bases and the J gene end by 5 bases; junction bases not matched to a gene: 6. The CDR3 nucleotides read TGTGCCAGCAGGGCCGGGACAGAGTATGGCTACACCTTC. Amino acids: CASRAGTEYGYTF.

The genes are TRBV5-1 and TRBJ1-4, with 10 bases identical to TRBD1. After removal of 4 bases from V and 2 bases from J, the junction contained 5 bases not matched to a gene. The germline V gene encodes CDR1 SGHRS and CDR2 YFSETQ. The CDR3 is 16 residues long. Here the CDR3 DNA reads TGCGCCAGCAGCCCGAGACAGGGGGCGACTAATGAAAAACTGTTTTTT. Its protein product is CASSPRQGATNEKLFF.

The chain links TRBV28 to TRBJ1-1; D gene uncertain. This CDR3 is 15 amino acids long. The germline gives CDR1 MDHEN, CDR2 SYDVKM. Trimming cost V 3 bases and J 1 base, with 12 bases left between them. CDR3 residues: CASSLFGVGNTEAFF. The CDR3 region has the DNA TGTGCCAGCAGTTTGTTCGGGGTGGGGAACACTGAAGCTTTCTTT.

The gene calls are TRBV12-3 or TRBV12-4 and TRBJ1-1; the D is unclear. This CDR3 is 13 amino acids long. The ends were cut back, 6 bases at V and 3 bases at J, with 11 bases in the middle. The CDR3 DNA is TGTGCCAGCAGAACGACGGACTACACTGAAGCTTTCTTT. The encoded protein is CASRTTDYTEAFF.

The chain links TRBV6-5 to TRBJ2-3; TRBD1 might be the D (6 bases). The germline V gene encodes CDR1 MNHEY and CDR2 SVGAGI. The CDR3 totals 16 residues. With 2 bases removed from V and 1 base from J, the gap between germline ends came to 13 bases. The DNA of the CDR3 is TGTGCCAGCAGTTACCACAGGGTCGGAGGCACAGATACGCAGTATTTT. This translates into CASSYHRVGGTDTQYF.

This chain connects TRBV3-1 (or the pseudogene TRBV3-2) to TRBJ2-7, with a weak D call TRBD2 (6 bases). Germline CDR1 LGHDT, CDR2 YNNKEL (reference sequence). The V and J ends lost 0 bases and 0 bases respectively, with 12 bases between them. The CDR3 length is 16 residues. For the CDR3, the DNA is TGTGCCAGCAGCCAAGATCCGGCCGGGAGCTCCTACGAGCAGTACTTC. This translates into CASSQDPAGSSYEQYF.

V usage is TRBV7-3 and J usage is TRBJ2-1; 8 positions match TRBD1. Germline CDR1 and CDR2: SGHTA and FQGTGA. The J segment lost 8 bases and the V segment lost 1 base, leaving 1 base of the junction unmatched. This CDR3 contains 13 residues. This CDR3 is CASSLNRGDEQFF. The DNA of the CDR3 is TGTGCCAGCAGCTTAAACAGGGGGGATGAGCAGTTCTTC.

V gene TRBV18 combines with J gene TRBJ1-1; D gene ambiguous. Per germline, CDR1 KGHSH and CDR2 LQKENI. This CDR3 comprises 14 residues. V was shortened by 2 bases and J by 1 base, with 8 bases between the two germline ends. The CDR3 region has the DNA TGTGCCAGCTCACCAAGGGCGGGGAACACTGAAGCTTTCTTT. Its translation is CASSPRAGNTEAFF.

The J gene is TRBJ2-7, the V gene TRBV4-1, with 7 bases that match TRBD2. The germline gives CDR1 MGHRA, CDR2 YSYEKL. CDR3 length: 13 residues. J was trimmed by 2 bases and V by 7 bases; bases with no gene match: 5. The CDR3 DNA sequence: TGCGCCAGCACCGCGGGGGATACCTACGAGCAGTACTTC. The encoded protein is CASTAGDTYEQYF.

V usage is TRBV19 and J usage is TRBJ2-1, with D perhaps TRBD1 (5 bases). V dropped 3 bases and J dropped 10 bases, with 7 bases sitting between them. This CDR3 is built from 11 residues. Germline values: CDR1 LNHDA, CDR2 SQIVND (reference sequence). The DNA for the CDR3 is TGTGCCAGTAGTATCCGACAGGAGCAGTTCTTC. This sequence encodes CASSIRQEQFF. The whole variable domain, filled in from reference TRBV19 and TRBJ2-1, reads DGGITQSPKYLFRKEGQNVTLSCEQNLNHDAMYWYRQDPGQGLRLIYYSQIVNDFQKGDIAEGYSVSREKKESFPLTVTSAQKNPTAFYLCASSIRQEQFFGPGTRLTVL.

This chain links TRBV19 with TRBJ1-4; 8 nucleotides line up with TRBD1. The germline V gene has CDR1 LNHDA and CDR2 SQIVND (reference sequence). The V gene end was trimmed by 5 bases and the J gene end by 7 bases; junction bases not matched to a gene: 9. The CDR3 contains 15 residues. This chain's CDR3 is CASSQHRGGLEKLFF. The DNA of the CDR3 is TGTGCCAGTAGTCAGCACAGGGGGGGTCTTGAAAAACTGTTTTTT. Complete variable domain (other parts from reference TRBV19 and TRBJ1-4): DGGITQSPKYLFRKEGQNVTLSCEQNLNHDAMYWYRQDPGQGLRLIYYSQIVNDFQKGDIAEGYSVSREKKESFPLTVTSAQKNPTAFYLCASSQHRGGLEKLFFGSGTQLSVL.